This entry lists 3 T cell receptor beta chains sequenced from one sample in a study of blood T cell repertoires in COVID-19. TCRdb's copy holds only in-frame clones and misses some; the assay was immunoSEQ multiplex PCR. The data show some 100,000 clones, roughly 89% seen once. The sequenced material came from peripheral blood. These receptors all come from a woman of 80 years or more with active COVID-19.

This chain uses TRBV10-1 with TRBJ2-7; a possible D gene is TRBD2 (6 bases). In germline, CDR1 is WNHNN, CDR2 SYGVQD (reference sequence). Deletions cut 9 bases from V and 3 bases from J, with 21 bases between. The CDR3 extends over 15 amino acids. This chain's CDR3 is CARWEDSGYFYEQYF. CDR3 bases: TGCGCCAGGTGGGAGGATAGCGGATATTTCTACGAGCAGTACTTC.

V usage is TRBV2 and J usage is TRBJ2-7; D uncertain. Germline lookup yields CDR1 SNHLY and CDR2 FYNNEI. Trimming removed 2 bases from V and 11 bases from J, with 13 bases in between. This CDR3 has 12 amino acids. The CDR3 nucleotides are TGTGCCAGCAGTGAAATAGCCCGAGGAAAGTACTTC. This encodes CASSEIARGKYF.

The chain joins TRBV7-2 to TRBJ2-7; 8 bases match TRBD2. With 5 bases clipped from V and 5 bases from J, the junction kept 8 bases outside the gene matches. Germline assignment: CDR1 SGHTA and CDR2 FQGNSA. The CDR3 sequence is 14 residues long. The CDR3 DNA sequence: TGTGCCAGCAGCGGCGAGCGGGAGTCAGACGAGCAGTACTTC. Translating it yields CASSGERESDEQYF.